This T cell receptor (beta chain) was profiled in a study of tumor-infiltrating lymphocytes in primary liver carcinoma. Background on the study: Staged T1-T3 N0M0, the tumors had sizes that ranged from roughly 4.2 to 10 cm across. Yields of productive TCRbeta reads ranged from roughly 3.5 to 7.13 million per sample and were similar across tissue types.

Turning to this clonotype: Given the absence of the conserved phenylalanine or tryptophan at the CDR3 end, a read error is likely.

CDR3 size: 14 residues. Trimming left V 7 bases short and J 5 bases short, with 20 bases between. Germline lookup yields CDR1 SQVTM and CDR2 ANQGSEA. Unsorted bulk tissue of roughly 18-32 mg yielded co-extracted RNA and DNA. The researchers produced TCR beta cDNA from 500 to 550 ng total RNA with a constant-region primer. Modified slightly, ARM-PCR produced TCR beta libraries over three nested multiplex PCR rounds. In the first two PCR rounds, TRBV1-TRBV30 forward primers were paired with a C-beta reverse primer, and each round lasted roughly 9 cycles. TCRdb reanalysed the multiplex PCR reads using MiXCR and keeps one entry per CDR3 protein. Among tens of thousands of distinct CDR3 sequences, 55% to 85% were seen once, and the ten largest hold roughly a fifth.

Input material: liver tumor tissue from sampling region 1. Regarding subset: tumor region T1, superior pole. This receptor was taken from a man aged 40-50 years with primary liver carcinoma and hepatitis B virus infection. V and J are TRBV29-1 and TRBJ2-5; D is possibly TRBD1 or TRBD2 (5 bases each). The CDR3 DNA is TGCAGCGGACGGGGCGCTAGCTGGAGTGAGACCCAGTACTTA. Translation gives CSGRGASWSETQYL.